The subject of this entry is one T cell receptor (beta chain). The data belong to a study of blood T cell repertoires in COVID-19. Using immunoSEQ multiplex PCR, the repertoire was profiled, and TCRdb retains in-frame clones only, with some absent. The table records some 240,000 clones, 88% of them present only once. The V and J ends lost 3 bases and 4 bases, in that order; junction bases with no gene match: 24. The CDR3 totals 20 residues. Germline V gene lookup returns CDR1 KGHSH and CDR2 LQKENI. This TCR was recovered from a woman in her 70s with COVID-19, enrolled during active disease. The chain joins TRBV18 to TRBJ2-7; TRBD1 matches 7 bases. The sample taken for sequencing was peripheral blood. The CDR3, as DNA: TGTGCCAGCTCACCTAGGGATGAGGCGGAGACAGGGATCCTTAGATACGAGCAGTACTTC. Its translation is CASSPRDEAETGILRYEQYF.